Below, 16 T cell receptor beta chains from the same sample are listed, as sequenced in a study of cytotoxic CD8 clonotypes in ibrutinib-treated CLL (dated by TCRdb to the early 2020s). The time point label of this sample denotes: around 25 months on ibrutinib. The library was made by the immunoSEQ multiplex PCR assay. TCRdb provides this immuneACCESS table in a form limited to in-frame rearrangements. Some clones are lacking; in checked studies, under half of them reflect an unresolved V gene, and why the rest are absent is not known. The sample data list roughly 250,000 clones, and roughly 70% of these were observed just once. The leading ten clones occupy 15% of the sample. Sequenced material: PBMCs, taken after 24 months of ibrutinib treatment. Receptors originate from a human donor with chronic lymphocytic leukemia.

The rearrangement links TRBV7-9 to TRBJ2-7; the D gene could be TRBD1 or TRBD2 (5 bases each). This CDR3 is 17 amino acids long. V lost 0 bases to trimming and J lost 1 base, with 16 bases between them. CDR1 SEHNR and CDR2 FQNEAQ come from the germline V gene (reference sequence). The CDR3 protein is CASSLAVWDPASYEQYF. The CDR3 DNA reads TGTGCCAGCAGCTTAGCCGTGTGGGACCCAGCGTCCTACGAGCAGTACTTC.

As DNA, the CDR3 is TGTGCCAGCAGCGTAGAACTAGCGGGATACAATGAGCAGTTCTTC. Translated, it gives CASSVELAGYNEQFF. The chain combines TRBV9 with TRBJ2-1; 10 bases fit TRBD2. Per the germline V gene, CDR1 is SGDLS and CDR2 is YYNGEE. V gave up 0 bases and J gave up 4 bases; unmatched junction bases: 1. This CDR3 has 15 amino acids.

This clone was detected a few times. The CDR3 is CASSTQGLSGANVLTF. CDR3 sequence (DNA): TGTGCCAGTAGTACCCAGGGTTTATCTGGGGCCAACGTCCTGACTTTC. The chain links TRBV19 to TRBJ2-6; TRBD1 might be the D (5 bases). The CDR3 runs 16 residues. The ends were cut back, 4 bases at V and 1 base at J, with 11 bases in the middle. Germline CDR1 is LNHDA and CDR2 is SQIVND (reference sequence).

The sample holds a few counts of this clone. J is TRBJ2-5 and V is TRBV12-5; TRBD1 matches at 10 bases. The CDR3 length is 15 residues. Germline trimming cut 6 bases from V and 4 bases from J; bases unmatched to any gene: 8. The germline gives CDR1 LGHNT, CDR2 FRNRAP. CDR3 DNA: TGTGCTAGTGGGCCCGGGACAGGGGAAGTAGAGACCCAGTACTTC. It translates to CASGPGTGEVETQYF. Full variable domain (rest looked up from reference TRBV12-5 and TRBJ2-5): DARVTQTPRHKVTEMGQEVTMRCQPILGHNTVFWYRQTMMQGLELLAYFRNRAPLDDSGMPKDRFSAEMPDATLATLKIQPSEPRDSAVYFCASGPGTGEVETQYFGPGTRLLVL.

This chain joins TRBV5-1 and TRBJ2-5, with D tentatively TRBD1 or TRBD2 (6 bases each). Germline loops: CDR1 SGHRS, CDR2 YFSETQ. V shed 2 bases and J shed 1 base, with 12 bases lying between them. The CDR3 totals 15 residues. The CDR3: CASSFTGGPQETQYF. The CDR3 DNA follows: TGCGCCAGCAGCTTCACCGGGGGCCCCCAAGAGACCCAGTACTTC.

The chain combines TRBV6-1 with TRBJ2-7; tentatively, D is TRBD1 or TRBD2 (6 bases each). V was cut by 10 bases and J by 3 bases, with 16 bases left in between. The CDR3 length is 13 residues. The germline gives CDR1 MNHNS, CDR2 SASEGT. The CDR3 is CATLGRDIYEQYF. The CDR3 DNA is TGTGCCACCCTGGGGCGGGACATCTACGAGCAGTACTTC.

The rearrangement links TRBV18 to TRBJ2-3, with 7 bases aligning to TRBD1. Unmatched junction bases numbered 5, after V lost 1 base and J lost 4 bases. The CDR3 has 15 amino acids. Germline loops: CDR1 KGHSH, CDR2 LQKENI. CDR3 DNA sequence: TGTGCCAGCTCACCACTACCTGACAGGGCAGATACGCAGTATTTT. This codes for CASSPLPDRADTQYF.

A word on this clone: Other DNA sequences in this specimen translate into the identical CDR3. J is TRBJ1-2 and V is TRBV30; D ambiguous. The V and J ends lost 2 bases and 2 bases respectively, with 6 bases between them. Germline V gene sequence: CDR1 GTSNPN, CDR2 SVGIG (reference sequence). The CDR3 loop spans 12 amino acids. This CDR3 reads CAWSRGNYGYTF. In DNA, the CDR3 is TGTGCCTGGAGTAGAGGGAACTATGGCTACACCTTC. The full variable domain, its missing parts supplied by reference TRBV30 and TRBJ1-2, is SQTIHQWPATLVQPVGSPLSLECTVEGTSNPNLYWYRQAAGRGLQLLFYSVGIGQISSEVPQNLSASRPQDRQFILSSKKLLLSDSGFYLCAWSRGNYGYTFGSGTRLTVV.

This chain connects TRBV7-2 to TRBJ1-1; 7 nucleotides line up with TRBD1. The CDR3 consists of 13 residues. Germline V gene data show CDR1 as SGHTA and CDR2 as FQGNSA. V trimming: 10 bases; J trimming: 4 bases; junction bases outside the gene matches: 9. This CDR3 reads CANHRGPGTEAFF. As DNA, the CDR3 is TGTGCCAACCACAGGGGCCCCGGCACTGAAGCTTTCTTT.

The chain combines TRBV28 with TRBJ1-5; D not certain. The CDR3 is 14 amino acids. Trimming removed 8 bases at V and 0 bases at J, with 11 bases between. Germline V gene lookup returns CDR1 MDHEN and CDR2 SYDVKM. The CDR3 bases are TGTGCCAGCTCGTTTGGGATTAGCAATCAGCCCCAGCATTTT. Its protein product is CASSFGISNQPQHF. The full variable domain, with the rest looked up from reference TRBV28 and TRBJ1-5, is DVKVTQSSRYLVKRTGEKVFLECVQDMDHENMFWYRQDPGLGLRLIYFSYDVKMKEKGDIPEGYSVSREKKERFSLILESASTNQTSMYLCASSFGISNQPQHFGDGTRLSIL.

The chain uses TRBV15 and TRBJ2-5; 7 nucleotides align to TRBD1. Losses at the gene ends were 8 bases for V and 2 bases for J; bases not matched to a gene: 5. In germline, CDR1 is LNHNV, CDR2 YYDKDF (reference sequence). The length of the CDR3 is 13 residues. The CDR3 DNA is TGTGCCACCTCACTCAGGGGGCAAGAGACCCAGTACTTC. It translates to CATSLRGQETQYF.

CDR3 residues: CASTSEGQGFTEAFF. In DNA form, the CDR3 reads TGTGCCAGCACCTCCGAGGGGCAGGGCTTCACTGAAGCTTTCTTT. V usage is TRBV28 and J usage is TRBJ1-1; D possibly corresponds to TRBD1 (5 bases). The CDR3 loop spans 15 amino acids. CDR1 MDHEN and CDR2 SYDVKM come from the germline V gene. The V gene lost 7 bases and the J gene lost 4 bases, with 19 bases spanning the gap.

This clone has more than one count but fewer than ten. This chain connects TRBV7-2 to TRBJ1-1; D unresolved. The CDR3 is 15 residues long. V lost 5 bases and J 2 bases, leaving 15 bases between the germline ends. Germline V gives CDR1 SGHTA, CDR2 FQGNSA. CDR3 sequence: CASSALFVGNTEAFF. In nucleotides, the CDR3 is TGTGCCAGCAGCGCCCTGTTTGTCGGAAACACTGAAGCTTTCTTT.

This sequence joins TRBV6-5 and TRBJ1-4, with TRBD1 identical over 9 bases. The CDR3 spans 14 residues. Germline loops: CDR1 MNHEY, CDR2 SVGAGI. V lost 4 bases to trimming and J lost 5 bases; unmatched junction nucleotides: 2. The CDR3 sequence is CASSSGTGNEKLFF. DNA for the CDR3: TGTGCCAGCAGTTCCGGGACAGGGAATGAAAAACTGTTTTTT.

This chain links TRBV28 with TRBJ1-4, with 7 bases matching TRBD1. The germline V gene has CDR1 MDHEN and CDR2 SYDVKM. The CDR3 has 15 amino acids. The ends lost 5 bases at V and 11 bases at J; junction bases unmatched: 14. CDR3 region: CASSPAGGGEQKLFF. For the CDR3, the DNA is TGTGCCAGCAGTCCCGCAGGGGGTGGGGAGCAGAAACTGTTTTTT.

This clone occurred a few times. V usage is TRBV6-6 and J usage is TRBJ2-7, with a possible D match to TRBD2 (6 bases). The CDR3 runs 16 residues. Trimming took off 2 bases at V and 0 bases at J, with 14 bases between the two ends. From germline, CDR1 is MNHNY and CDR2 SVGAGI (reference sequence). In DNA form, the CDR3 reads TGTGCCAGCAGTTACCAACGACTAGAGCTCTCCTACGAGCAGTACTTC. Protein sequence: CASSYQRLELSYEQYF.